These T cell receptor beta chains were read from a single sample in a study of vaccination and CD4 T cells after COVID-19. These TCRs are of unknown antigen specificity. TCRdb reprocessed the PCR reads with MiXCR, giving one entry per CDR3 protein. The table records around 15,000 distinct CDR3 sequences, 40% to 50% of them present only once. Sequencing was performed on CD4+ T cells from blood, cultured in vitro, taken about 7 months after SARS-CoV-2 vaccination. The receptor source for this set is a human donor who had recovered from COVID-19. The CDR3 runs from the conserved cysteine through the conserved F or W. The D gene is left open where the match is weak. Clone size is given for some rows only: seen once, a few or many times, or a class if the clone is expanded.

j_call clone_size v_call cdr3_length d_call cdr3_nt cdr3_aa
TRBJ2-7 . TRBV5-1 14 . TGCGCCAGCAGCCCCGGGAACTACGGGTACGAGCAGTACTTC CASSPGNYGYEQYF
TRBJ2-1 . TRBV5-4 14 TRBD1 TGTGCCAGCAGCGATTGGTCAGGGGGCCATGAGCAGTTCTTC CASSDWSGGHEQFF
TRBJ1-1 . TRBV6-2/TRBV6-3 14 . TGTGCCAGCAGTACCATCAAGGAAGGCACTGAAGCTTTCTTT CASSTIKEGTEAFF
TRBJ2-1 . TRBV7-2 14 . TGTGCCAGCAGCTTAGCGATCTGGCCCAATGAGCAGTTCTTC CASSLAIWPNEQFF
TRBJ1-5 few TRBV20-1 15 . TGCAGTGCTAGAACGGGGGGCAGGAGCAATCAGCCCCAGCATTTT CSARTGGRSNQPQHF
TRBJ1-2 . TRBV6-5 13 . TGTGCCAGCAGTTACGGCAGAGACTATGGCTACACCTTC CASSYGRDYGYTF
TRBJ2-3 . TRBV24-1 15 . TGTGCCACCAGTGACCACGACGGGAGCACAGATACGCAGTATTTT CATSDHDGSTDTQYF
TRBJ2-3 . TRBV20-1 15 TRBD2 TGCAGTGCTGGGGGACTAGCGGGTTCCACAGATACGCAGTATTTT CSAGGLAGSTDTQYF
TRBJ2-1 . TRBV24-1 12 . TGTGCCACCAGTGATTTGAGACAGAATGAGTTCTTC CATSDLRQNEFF
TRBJ1-1 few TRBV7-6 13 . TGTGCCAGCAGCTCTAACAGGGACACTGAAGCTTTCTTT CASSSNRDTEAFF
TRBJ2-5 . TRBV7-2 14 . TGTGCCAGCAGCCGAGGACCGGCCCAAGAGACCCAGTACTTC CASSRGPAQETQYF
TRBJ2-5 . TRBV20-1 17 TRBD1 TGCAGTGCTAGAGCCCGACTTGGGACAGGCAAGGGAGAGACCCAGTACTTC CSARARLGTGKGETQYF
TRBJ1-2 few TRBV6-5 13 . TGTGCCAGCAGTTACGGGGGCGTGAGTGGCTACACCTTC CASSYGGVSGYTF
TRBJ2-1 . TRBV7-9 15 TRBD1 TGTGCCAGCAGCTTAGCGACAGGGGCCTACAATGAGCAGTTCTTC CASSLATGAYNEQFF
TRBJ1-1 few TRBV7-9 15 . TGTGCCAGCAGCTCAACCCTTTGGGGAGACACTGAAGCTTTCTTT CASSSTLWGDTEAFF